Below are 12 T cell receptor beta chains sequenced from a single sample in a study of control samples from healthy donors and cancer patients. Assay: immunoSEQ multiplex PCR; the TCRdb copy retains only in-frame clones and omits some. This sample has fewer than 95,000 clones, with 91% found just once. Sequenced material: blood. These receptors were collected from a man younger than 45 in good health.

V and J are TRBV27 and TRBJ2-5; no reliable D call. The germline V gene encodes CDR1 MNHEY and CDR2 SMNVEV (reference sequence). The CDR3 is 13 amino acids. The germline V and J ends were trimmed by 2 bases and 4 bases, with 8 bases remaining between them. CDR3 DNA: TGTGCCAGCAGTTTAGTAATGGGAGAGACCCAGTACTTC. Its translation is CASSLVMGETQYF.

This rearrangement joins TRBV3-1 (or the pseudogene TRBV3-2) to TRBJ2-5; a weak D match, TRBD2 (6 bases). The V gene lost 4 bases and the J gene lost 2 bases, with 11 bases spanning the gap. CDR1 and CDR2 (germline): LGHDT, YNNKEL (reference sequence). CDR3 length equals 14 residues. The CDR3 is CASSRLAAQETQYF. The CDR3, as DNA: TGTGCCAGCAGCCGGTTAGCGGCTCAAGAGACCCAGTACTTC.

This chain uses TRBV6-2 or TRBV6-3 with TRBJ2-7; D is ambiguous. CDR3 length: 13 amino acids. Germline CDR1 reads MNHEY; CDR2 reads SVGEGT. The V gene lost 2 bases and the J gene lost 0 bases, with 5 bases spanning the gap. CDR3 sequence (DNA): TGTGCCAGCAGTTACCCCCTCTCCTACGAGCAGTACTTC. Translation: CASSYPLSYEQYF.

The chain is built from TRBV3-1 (or the pseudogene TRBV3-2) and TRBJ2-1; a weak D match, TRBD2 (6 bases). The CDR3 runs 14 residues. Looked up from germline, CDR1 is LGHDT and CDR2 is YNNKEL (reference sequence). V gave up 3 bases and J gave up 10 bases, with 16 bases separating them. The CDR3 region is CASSHRDSFYEQFF. CDR3 nucleotide sequence: TGTGCCAGCAGCCACCGGGACTCCTTCTACGAGCAGTTCTTC.

For this clone: Other nucleotide sequences from this sample produce the same CDR3. The V and J genes are TRBV28 and TRBJ2-5; the match to TRBD1 covers 9 bases. The J segment lost 5 bases and the V segment lost 6 bases, leaving 10 bases of the junction unmatched. Germline lookup yields CDR1 MDHEN and CDR2 SYDVKM. CDR3 size: 15 residues. CDR3 sequence (DNA): TGTGCCAGCAGCCCAGCGGGACAGGGAAGCGAGACCCAGTACTTC. Protein: CASSPAGQGSETQYF.

This clone appeared once. The genes are TRBV5-6 and TRBJ1-4; 10 bases agree with TRBD1. V gave up 3 bases and J gave up 7 bases; unmatched junction bases: 0. The CDR3 runs 13 residues. The germline CDR1 and CDR2 sequences are SGHDT and YYEEEE. The CDR3 here is CASSWTGGEKLFF. CDR3 in DNA: TGTGCCAGCAGCTGGACAGGGGGTGAAAAACTGTTTTTT. The entire variable domain, with the rest obtained from reference TRBV5-6 and TRBJ1-4, is as follows: DAGVTQSPTHLIKTRGQQVTLRCSPKSGHDTVSWYQQALGQGPQFIFQYYEEEERQRGNFPDRFSGHQFPNYSSELNVNALLLGDSALYLCASSWTGGEKLFFGSGTQLSVL.

J is TRBJ2-7 and V is TRBV5-1, with D tentatively TRBD1 (6 bases). CDR1 is SGHRS, CDR2 YFSETQ, per germline. Trimming removed 7 bases at V and 0 bases at J, with 20 bases between. The CDR3 loop spans 16 amino acids. This CDR3 reads CASPGRGVINSYEQYF. CDR3 coding DNA: TGCGCCAGCCCGGGCAGGGGCGTAATCAACTCCTACGAGCAGTACTTC.

This rearrangement joins TRBV7-2 to TRBJ2-1, with 9 bases aligning to TRBD2. This CDR3 is 14 amino acids long. Germline values: CDR1 SGHTA, CDR2 FQGNSA. Trimming cost V 2 bases and J 9 bases; bases outside gene matches: 5. The CDR3 loop reads CASSLTREGSEQFF. As DNA, the CDR3 is TGTGCCAGCAGCTTAACGCGGGAGGGCTCTGAGCAGTTCTTC.

The chain couples TRBV15 to TRBJ1-5; TRBD1 is a possible D gene (6 bases). The CDR3 runs to 15 residues. V was clipped by 2 bases and J by 4 bases, with 12 bases between them. Germline V lookup: CDR1 LNHNV, CDR2 YYDKDF (reference sequence). The CDR3 is CATSRSGTGNQPQHF. For the CDR3, the DNA is TGTGCCACCAGCAGATCAGGTACAGGGAATCAGCCCCAGCATTTT.

The rearrangement uses TRBV7-9 and TRBJ2-3; TRBD2 aligns across 10 bases. Germline V gene data show CDR1 as SEHNR and CDR2 as FQNEAQ (reference sequence). Trimming removed 8 bases from V and 2 bases from J; junction bases left unmatched: 1. This CDR3 region has 13 residues. CDR3 region: CASGLADTDTQYF. For the CDR3, the DNA is TGTGCCAGCGGACTAGCGGACACAGATACGCAGTATTTT.

This clone is a singleton in its sample. CDR3 protein: CASSYKTSGGAGEQFF. The CDR3 nucleotides read TGTGCCAGCAGTTATAAGACTAGCGGGGGGGCCGGGGAGCAGTTCTTC. The rearrangement uses TRBV6-5 and TRBJ2-1; TRBD2 agrees at 14 bases. This CDR3 is built from 16 residues. Trimming at V came to 3 bases and at J to 10 bases, leaving 8 bases not matched to a gene. From germline, CDR1 is MNHEY and CDR2 SVGAGI.

The chain employs TRBV7-2 and TRBJ2-1, with unresolved D. V dropped 2 bases and J dropped 6 bases, with 8 bases sitting between them. Germline CDR1 reads SGHTA; CDR2 reads FQGNSA. The CDR3 covers 13 residues. CDR3 protein: CASSLSRTNEQFF. For the CDR3, the DNA is TGTGCCAGCAGCTTATCCAGAACCAATGAGCAGTTCTTC.